Listed below are T cell receptor beta chains from one sample, sequenced in a study of T cell changes during pregnancy in multiple sclerosis. Sequencing used immunoSEQ multiplex PCR; TCRdb keeps in-frame clones, though not all of them. The sample lists some 80,000 clones, approximately 95% occurring once. Sequencing was performed on CD4+ T cells from peripheral blood mononuclear cells, taken after pregnancy. The source is a female donor with multiple sclerosis, enrolled in a pregnancy study. Both conserved end residues are part of each CDR3. The D gene is left open where the match is weak. A clone size is listed for some rows: how often the clone was seen (once, few, many), or a class if it is expanded.

>-|TRBD2|TRBJ2-1|TRBV9
TGTGCCAGCAGCACAATAGCGGGAGTCTACAATGAGCAGTTCTTC
CASSTIAGVYNEQFF
>-|TRBD2|TRBJ2-1|TRBV10-3
TGTGCCATCAGCGGACTAGCGGGACGCAATGAGCAGTTCTTC
CAISGLAGRNEQFF
>-|-|TRBJ2-5|TRBV7-8
TGTGCCAGCAGCTTAGGGGGACAACGAGAGACCCAGTACTTC
CASSLGGQRETQYF
>-|-|TRBJ2-3|TRBV6-5
TGTGCCAGCAGTTACGTCGGACTAAACACAGATACGCAGTATTTT
CASSYVGLNTDTQYF
>-|-|TRBJ1-1|TRBV27
TGTGCCAGCAGTTTACGTCGGAGACCGAACACTGAAGCTTTCTTT
CASSLRRRPNTEAFF
>-|TRBD1|TRBJ1-1|TRBV19
TGTGCCACCCAACCAAGACAGGGGAGTAGGAACACTGAAGCTTTCTTT
CATQPRQGSRNTEAFF
>-|-|TRBJ2-3|TRBV7-2
TGTGCCAGCAGCTATGACAGGGCCGGAGCGGGTACGCAGTATTTT
CASSYDRAGAGTQYF
>-|-|TRBJ2-7|TRBV18
TGTGCCAGCTCACCACAAAGGCGCCCACAAGGCCGGAGCTCCTACGAGCAGTACTTC
CASSPQRRPQGRSSYEQYF
>-|-|TRBJ2-1|TRBV5-4
TGTGCCAGCAGCTTGGCTAGATCTCCCGATGAGCAGTTCTTC
CASSLARSPDEQFF
>few|-|TRBJ2-5|TRBV2
TGTGCCAGCAGACTACGCCGCGAGACGACCCGGAAGACCCAGTACTTC
CASRLRRETTRKTQYF
>-|-|TRBJ2-7|TRBV28
TGTGCCAGCAGTCCGGGGGGCAGAGACAGCTACGAGCAGTACTTC
CASSPGGRDSYEQYF
>-|-|TRBJ2-1|TRBV7-9
TGTGTCAGCAGCTTTTTACCGGGACTGCCGTATGAGCAGTTCTTC
CVSSFLPGLPYEQFF
>-|-|TRBJ1-2|TRBV29-1
TGCAGCGTTGAGGGGGCCCTGGGAACAGCGAACTATGGCTACACCTTC
CSVEGALGTANYGYTF
>-|-|TRBJ2-1|TRBV6-1
TGTGCCAGCAGCTTACAGGGTTTTGAGCAGTTCTTC
CASSLQGFEQFF
>once|-|TRBJ2-2|TRBV23-1
TGCGCCAGCAGTCAATATAGAGGATGGCGGGCGGGGAGCACCGGGGAGCTGTTTTTT
CASSQYRGWRAGSTGELFF
>-|TRBD1|TRBJ2-3|TRBV2
TGTGCCAGCAGTCCGGACAGGGGAACAGATACGCAGTATTTT
CASSPDRGTDTQYF
>-|-|TRBJ2-5|TRBV30
TGTGCCTGGAGTGTACTCAGCGGGCAAGAGACCCAGTACTTC
CAWSVLSGQETQYF
>-|TRBD1|TRBJ1-6|TRBV5-1
TGCGCCAGCAGCAGGGACAGTCTTCATAATTCACCCCTCCACTTT
CASSRDSLHNSPLHF
>-|TRBD2|TRBJ2-5|TRBV28
TGTGCCAGCAGTTCCTTGACTAGCGGGAGTAAGACCCAGTACTTC
CASSSLTSGSKTQYF
>once|TRBD1|TRBJ1-5|TRBV15
TGTGCCACCAGCAGAGATCAAGGGGGCGATCAGCCCCAGCATTTT
CATSRDQGGDQPQHF
>once|TRBD1|TRBJ1-3|TRBV19
TGTGCCAGTAGTAGAACAGGGGGAGGAAACACCATATATTTT
CASSRTGGGNTIYF
>once|-|TRBJ2-1|TRBV10-3
TGTGCCATCAGTGACCCTATTGAACTAGCAGGCCGGGGCAATGAGCAGTTCTTC
CAISDPIELAGRGNEQFF
>-|-|TRBJ2-3|TRBV6-6
TGTGCCAGCAGTTACTCGAGGACTTTGAGCACAGATACGCAGTATTTT
CASSYSRTLSTDTQYF
>-|TRBD2|TRBJ2-1|TRBV27
TGTGCCAGCAGCCTGAGACTAGCGGGAGGACTGAACAATGAGCAGTTCTTC
CASSLRLAGGLNNEQFF
>-|TRBD2|TRBJ2-3|TRBV4-2
TGTGCCAGTGGACTAGCGGGATATAGCACAGATACGCAGTATTTT
CASGLAGYSTDTQYF
>-|-|TRBJ1-1|TRBV19
TGTGCCAGTAGGCTAACAGGGAACACTGAAGCTTTCTTT
CASRLTGNTEAFF
>-|-|TRBJ2-2|TRBV29-1
TGCAGCGCCAGGGGGGTCGGGGAGCTGTTTTTT
CSARGVGELFF
>-|-|TRBJ2-6|TRBV5-5
TGTGCCAGCAGCTTGATTCAGGGTGGGGCCAACGTCCTGACTTTC
CASSLIQGGANVLTF
>-|TRBD1|TRBJ1-5|TRBV19
TGTGCCAGTAGTAGGACAGGGGATCAGCCCCAGCATTTT
CASSRTGDQPQHF
>-|-|TRBJ1-2|TRBV7-9
TGTGCCAGCAGCGCCGCGGGGAGCGATGGCTACACCTTC
CASSAAGSDGYTF
>-|-|TRBJ1-6|TRBV5-1
TGCGCCAGCAGCTTGGCCGGGTATTCACCCCTCCACTTT
CASSLAGYSPLHF
>once|TRBD2|TRBJ2-2|TRBV27
TGTGCCAGCAGTTTATCGCAGGGAGGGGCGAACACCGGGGAGCTGTTTTTT
CASSLSQGGANTGELFF
>few|-|TRBJ2-1|TRBV5-4
TGTGCCAGCAGCTTCCGACTCGCTTACAACAATGAGCAGTTCTTC
CASSFRLAYNNEQFF
>-|-|TRBJ2-7|TRBV6-5
TGTGCCAGCAGCCCGCGACTAAATTCCTACGAGCAGTACTTC
CASSPRLNSYEQYF
>-|-|TRBJ1-4|TRBV7-9
TGTGCCAGCAGCCGGCCCCGGACAGTTGCAACTAATGAAAAACTGTTTTTT
CASSRPRTVATNEKLFF
>-|TRBD1|TRBJ1-5|TRBV6-6
TGTGCCAGCAGACCCGGACAGGGGAGCAATCAGCCCCAGCATTTT
CASRPGQGSNQPQHF
>-|TRBD2|TRBJ2-2|TRBV5-1
TGCGCCAGCAGCTCGGGACTAGTGAACACCGGGGAGCTGTTTTTT
CASSSGLVNTGELFF
>-|TRBD2|TRBJ2-2|TRBV19
TGTGCCACCACGCGCCGACTAGCGGGAGCCACCGGGGAGCTGTTTTTT
CATTRRLAGATGELFF
>-|TRBD1|TRBJ2-7|TRBV27
TGTGCCAGCGGTAGAACAGGGGGCCAGGGGGAGCAGTACTTC
CASGRTGGQGEQYF
>-|-|TRBJ2-1|TRBV15
TGTGCCACCAGCAGAGATCTCACGGGAGATCTCAATGAGCAGTTCTTC
CATSRDLTGDLNEQFF
>-|TRBD2|TRBJ2-3|TRBV27
TGTGCCAGCGCCAACCCGGGACTAGCGGGAGGGCCAGATACGCAGTATTTT
CASANPGLAGGPDTQYF
>-|-|TRBJ1-4|TRBV19
TGTGCCAGTAGTATCCGTGCAACTAATGAAAAACTGTTTTTT
CASSIRATNEKLFF
>-|-|TRBJ1-4|TRBV9
TGTGCCAGCAGCGTAGCTAGGGGCAGTAATGAAAAACTGTTTTTT
CASSVARGSNEKLFF
>-|-|TRBJ2-6|TRBV6-1
TGTGCCAGCAGTGCCACAGCTCGCGCCAACGTCCTGACTTTC
CASSATARANVLTF
>-|-|TRBJ1-2|TRBV5-1
TGCGCCAGCAGCCGGGGGGGATTGAACTATGGCTACACCTTC
CASSRGGLNYGYTF
>-|TRBD2|TRBJ2-1|TRBV2
TGTGCCAGCAGCGAGCTGTTAGCGGGGTACTACAATGAGCAGTTCTTC
CASSELLAGYYNEQFF
>-|TRBD2|TRBJ2-7|TRBV28
TGTGCCAGCAGTTTTGGGAGGGGACTAGAGCAGTACTTC
CASSFGRGLEQYF
>-|-|TRBJ2-7|TRBV7-2
TGTGCCAGCAGCTTTTGGGGGAGGCACGAGCAGTACTTC
CASSFWGRHEQYF
>-|TRBD1|TRBJ1-1|TRBV29-1
TGCAGCGTTTATGGGACAGAAAAGGGAAACACTGAAGCTTTCTTT
CSVYGTEKGNTEAFF
>-|TRBD1|TRBJ2-7|TRBV6-5
TGTGCCAGCGGCAGGGGGCAGTACGAGCAGTACTTC
CASGRGQYEQYF
>-|TRBD1|TRBJ1-3|TRBV28
TGTGCCAGCAGTTCCCCGACAGGGCACGGAAACACCATATATTTT
CASSSPTGHGNTIYF
>-|-|TRBJ2-5|TRBV9
TGTGCCAGCAGCGTTTCTCCCTCGTACCAAGAGACCCAGTACTTC
CASSVSPSYQETQYF
>-|TRBD2|TRBJ2-3|TRBV5-1
TGCGCCAGCAGCTACCTAGCGGGACCTCGCACAGATACGCAGTATTTT
CASSYLAGPRTDTQYF
>-|TRBD2|TRBJ2-7|TRBV28
TGTGCCAGCAGTCCCGGGACTAGCGGCTCCTACGAGCAGTACTTC
CASSPGTSGSYEQYF
>-|TRBD2|TRBJ2-7|TRBV28
TGTGCCAGCAGGCCTAGCGGGGCCGGCTCCTACGAGCAGTACTTC
CASRPSGAGSYEQYF